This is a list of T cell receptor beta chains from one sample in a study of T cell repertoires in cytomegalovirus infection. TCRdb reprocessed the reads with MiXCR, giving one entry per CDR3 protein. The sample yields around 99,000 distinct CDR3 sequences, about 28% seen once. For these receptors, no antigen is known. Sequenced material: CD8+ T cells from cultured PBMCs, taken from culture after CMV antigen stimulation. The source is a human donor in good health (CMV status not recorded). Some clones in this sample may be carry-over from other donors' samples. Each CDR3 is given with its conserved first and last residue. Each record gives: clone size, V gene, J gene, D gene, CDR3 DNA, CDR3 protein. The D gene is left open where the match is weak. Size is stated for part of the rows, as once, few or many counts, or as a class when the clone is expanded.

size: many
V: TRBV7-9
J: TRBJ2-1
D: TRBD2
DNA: TGTGCCAGCAGCTTAACGAGCGGGGGGGCTATTAGTTCCTACAATGAGCAGTTCTTC
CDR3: CASSLTSGGAISSYNEQFF

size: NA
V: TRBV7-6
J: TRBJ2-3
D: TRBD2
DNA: TGTGCCAGCAGGTCAACGGGGGGTAGCACAGATACGCAGTATTTT
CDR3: CASRSTGGSTDTQYF

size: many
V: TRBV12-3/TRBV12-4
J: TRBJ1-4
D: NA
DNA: TGTGCCAGCAGTTTCGGAGAAAAACTGTTTTTT
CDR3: CASSFGEKLFF

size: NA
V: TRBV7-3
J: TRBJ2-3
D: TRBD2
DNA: TGTGCCAGCAGCCAAGACGGGGGGGATACGCAGTATTTT
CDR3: CASSQDGGDTQYF

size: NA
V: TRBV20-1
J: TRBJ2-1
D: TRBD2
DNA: TGCAGTGCTATAATACTAGCGGGGGCCAACAATGAGCAGTTCTTC
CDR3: CSAIILAGANNEQFF

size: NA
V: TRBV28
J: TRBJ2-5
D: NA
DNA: TGTGCCAGCATTCAGGAGACCCAGTACTTC
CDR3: CASIQETQYF

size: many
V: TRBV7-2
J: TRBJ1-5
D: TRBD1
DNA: TGTGCCAGCAGCGTTGACAGGGGGATGAGGTACGGCGATCAGCCCCAGCATTTT
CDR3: CASSVDRGMRYGDQPQHF

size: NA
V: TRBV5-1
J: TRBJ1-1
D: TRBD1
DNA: TGCGCCAGCAGTTTTACCGGGACAGAGAACACTGAAGCTTTCTTT
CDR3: CASSFTGTENTEAFF

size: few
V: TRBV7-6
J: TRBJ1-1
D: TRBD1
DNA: TGTGCCAGCAGCTTAGCGCTTGGACAGGGGTCGGGCACTGAAGCTTTCTTT
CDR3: CASSLALGQGSGTEAFF

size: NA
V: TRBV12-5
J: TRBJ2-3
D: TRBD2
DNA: TGTGCTAGTGGGTCTTCGGGAGGTCTCACAGATACGCAGTATTTT
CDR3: CASGSSGGLTDTQYF

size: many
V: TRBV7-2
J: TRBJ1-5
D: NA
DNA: TGTGCCAGCAGCTTAGTAGAGGGGGTGAACCTCAATCAGCCCCAGCATTTT
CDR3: CASSLVEGVNLNQPQHF

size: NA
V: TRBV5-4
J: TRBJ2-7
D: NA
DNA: TGTGCCAGCAGCACAGCAGGGGCGTATTTGAGCGAGCAGTACTTC
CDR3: CASSTAGAYLSEQYF

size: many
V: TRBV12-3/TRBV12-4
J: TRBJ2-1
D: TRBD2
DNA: TGTGCCAGCAGTTATCGGGGGGGGGCGGATGAGCAGTTCTTC
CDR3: CASSYRGGADEQFF

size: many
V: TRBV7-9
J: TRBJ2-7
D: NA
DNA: TGTGCCAGCAGCTACCCGGCGGTCGAGCAGTACTTC
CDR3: CASSYPAVEQYF

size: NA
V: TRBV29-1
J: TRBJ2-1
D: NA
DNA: TGCAGCGTTGACGGGCAGGAAACCTACAATGAGCAGTTCTTC
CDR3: CSVDGQETYNEQFF

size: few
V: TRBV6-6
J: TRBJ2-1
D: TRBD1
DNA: TGTGCCAGCAGTGAGGTGGACAGGGTCGGCAATGAGCAGTTCTTC
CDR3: CASSEVDRVGNEQFF